The present TCR beta chain was sequenced within a study of cytomegalovirus exposure and HLA in healthy donors. The V gene lost 1 base and the J gene lost 5 bases, with 14 bases spanning the gap. The CDR3 is made up of 15 amino acids. CDR1 MDHEN and CDR2 SYDVKM come from the germline V gene. Both 60 Vbeta primers and 13 Jbeta primers went into the PCR. Method: immunoSEQ multiplex PCR; TCRdb's copy keeps in-frame clones and lacks some. The profile covers 95,000 to 150,000 clones, with around 63% appearing a single time and 10% taken by the ten largest. The sequence came from a man aged 40-50 years in good health and CMV-seropositive. Input material: PBMCs. This rearrangement joins TRBV28 to TRBJ1-2, with D unclear. This chain's CDR3 is CASSLSVRGAYGYTF. The CDR3 coding sequence is TGTGCCAGCAGTTTATCTGTCCGGGGTGCTTATGGCTACACCTTC.